This T cell receptor (beta chain) derives from a study of T cells in Graves' hyperthyroidism and ophthalmopathy. On the study more broadly: Initial diagnosis, before any treatment, was when peripheral blood was collected. Overall study results and limits: The model forecast ophthalmopathy, anticipating it by a median about six months before onset.

RNA transcripts yielded amplified TCR beta CDR3 regions. A first-round RT-PCR of the TCR CDR3 used the HTBI primer set. TCRdb passed the multiplex PCR reads through MiXCR, listing each CDR3 protein once. The table records a few hundred thousand distinct CDR3 sequences, about 14% of them present only once. Germline-derived CDR1 and CDR2 are KGHSH and LQKENI. Trimming stripped 3 bases from V and 1 base from J, with 14 bases between. The CDR3 runs 16 residues. A remark on this clonotype: What it recognizes is unknown.

The TCR originated in a woman aged 25 to 39 with Graves' ophthalmopathy. Sequenced material: blood. The J gene is TRBJ2-3, the V gene TRBV18; TRBD1 is a possible D gene (6 bases). CDR3 sequence reads: CASSPRQVEGTDTQYF. The DNA of the CDR3 is TGTGCCAGCTCACCGCGACAGGTTGAGGGCACAGATACGCAGTATTTT.